These T cell receptor beta chains were read from a single sample in a study of cytomegalovirus exposure and HLA in healthy donors. The table came from immunoSEQ multiplex PCR; TCRdb's copy has only in-frame clones and leaves some out. The table lists 110,000 to 150,000 clones, around 79% of them singletons. Sample: PBMCs. The receptors shown here come from a man younger than 30 in good health and CMV-seronegative. Both conserved end residues are part of each CDR3. The D gene is left open where the match is weak. Only part of the rows carry a size: once, few, many, or a class if the clone is expanded.

size,J,D,V,CDR3,DNA
-,TRBJ1-2,TRBD1,TRBV27,CASSPHRQGPYGYTF,TGTGCCAGCAGTCCCCACCGACAGGGGCCCTATGGCTACACCTTC
-,TRBJ2-3,-,TRBV9,CASSDQTDTQYF,TGTGCCAGCAGCGACCAGACAGATACGCAGTATTTT
-,TRBJ2-7,-,TRBV27,CASSENPQIYEQYF,TGTGCCAGCAGCGAAAATCCACAGATCTACGAGCAGTACTTC
once,TRBJ1-5,TRBD1,TRBV6-1,CASSDPDRGGQPQHF,TGTGCCAGCAGTGACCCGGACAGGGGAGGTCAGCCCCAGCATTTT
-,TRBJ1-2,TRBD1,TRBV19,CASRSQGSGGYTF,TGTGCCAGTAGATCACAGGGGAGCGGTGGCTACACCTTC
-,TRBJ1-6,TRBD1,TRBV5-1,CASSAGTGDSPLHF,TGCGCCAGCAGCGCCGGGACAGGGGATTCACCCCTCCACTTT
-,TRBJ1-1,-,TRBV7-9,CASSLSGTEAFF,TGTGCCAGCAGCTTATCGGGAACTGAGGCTTTCTTT
-,TRBJ1-1,-,TRBV5-4,CASSPVGRADTEAFF,TGTGCCAGCAGCCCTGTGGGCAGGGCGGACACTGAAGCTTTCTTT
-,TRBJ2-4,-,TRBV4-3,CASSQDYPGAKNIQYF,TGCGCCAGCAGCCAAGATTATCCAGGGGCCAAAAACATTCAGTACTTC
-,TRBJ1-2,TRBD1,TRBV7-3,CASSLTTTTGGNFYGYTF,TGTGCCAGCAGCTTAACCACAACGACAGGGGGGAATTTCTATGGCTACACCTTC
-,TRBJ1-1,-,TRBV5-5,CASSLAPAGGGYEAFF,TGTGCCAGCAGCTTGGCCCCGGCTGGGGGCGGATATGAAGCTTTCTTT
-,TRBJ2-2,-,TRBV15,CATSPPGVGELFF,TGTGCCACCAGCCCCCCGGGGGTCGGGGAGCTGTTTTTT
-,TRBJ1-1,TRBD1,TRBV4-1,CASSQRQGETEAFF,TGCGCCAGCAGCCAACGACAGGGAGAGACTGAAGCTTTCTTT
-,TRBJ1-2,-,TRBV7-2,CASSSSTGRGYTF,TGTGCCAGCAGCTCATCCACGGGGAGAGGCTACACCTTC
-,TRBJ1-5,-,TRBV15,CATASGNQPQHF,TGTGCCACCGCCTCAGGGAATCAGCCCCAGCATTTT
-,TRBJ1-5,-,TRBV9,CASSGGDSLNQPQHF,TGTGCCAGCAGCGGGGGGGATAGCCTCAATCAGCCCCAGCATTTT
-,TRBJ1-2,-,TRBV30,CAWSGGGYGYTF,TGTGCCTGGAGTGGGGGGGGCTATGGCTACACCTTC
-,TRBJ1-1,-,TRBV2,CASAVGRVNTEAFF,TGTGCCAGCGCGGTCGGCAGGGTGAACACTGAAGCTTTCTTT
-,TRBJ1-4,-,TRBV12-2,CASRFPGGRREKLFF,TGTGCAAGTCGCTTTCCCGGTGGGCGCCGTGAAAAACTGTTTTTT
-,TRBJ2-2,-,TRBV6-5,CASRGGANTGELFF,TGTGCTAGTCGGGGTGGGGCGAACACCGGGGAGCTGTTTTTT
-,TRBJ1-2,TRBD1,TRBV6-4,CASSDNRDSFYGYTF,TGTGCCAGCAGTGACAATCGGGACAGCTTCTATGGCTACACCTTC
-,TRBJ2-7,-,TRBV25-1,CASSGWTAPYEQYF,TGTGCCAGCAGTGGCTGGACAGCACCCTACGAGCAGTACTTC
-,TRBJ1-2,-,TRBV28,CASSPAGFRGYTF,TGTGCCAGCAGTCCGGCGGGGTTTCGGGGCTACACCTTC
-,TRBJ2-7,TRBD1,TRBV5-1,CASSAGTGGPYEQYF,TGCGCCAGCAGCGCCGGGACAGGGGGCCCCTACGAGCAGTACTTC
-,TRBJ2-7,-,TRBV7-2,CASSTHMISYEQYF,TGTGCCAGCAGTACACATATGATCTCCTACGAGCAGTACTTC
-,TRBJ1-2,TRBD1,TRBV27,CASTKLLPGQGVSGYTF,TGTGCCAGCACAAAACTGCTCCCTGGACAGGGGGTGAGTGGCTACACCTTC
-,TRBJ2-7,-,TRBV7-9,CASSLKRSYEQYF,TGTGCCAGCAGCTTAAAACGGTCCTACGAGCAGTACTTC
-,TRBJ1-5,-,TRBV7-2,CASSLGTPRVGQPQHF,TGTGCTAGCAGCTTAGGGACACCCCGGGTTGGGCAGCCCCAGCATTTT
-,TRBJ2-5,-,TRBV19,CASRAGETQYF,TGTGCCAGCAGGGCAGGGGAGACCCAGTACTTC
-,TRBJ2-5,-,TRBV12-5,CASGFGTKPQETQYF,TGTGCTAGTGGTTTCGGGACAAAACCCCAAGAGACCCAGTACTTC
-,TRBJ2-7,TRBD1,TRBV5-1,CASSSNRDSLYEQYF,TGCGCCAGCAGCTCCAACCGGGACAGCCTCTACGAGCAGTACTTC
-,TRBJ1-2,-,TRBV6-1,CASSEARTENYGYTF,TGTGCCAGCAGTGAAGCGCGGACAGAGAACTATGGCTACACCTTC
-,TRBJ1-2,TRBD1,TRBV27,CASSRDRAGGNYGYTF,TGTGCCAGCAGTCGGGACAGGGCAGGAGGAAACTATGGCTACACCTTC
once,TRBJ2-5,TRBD2,TRBV5-1,CASSISGGKETQYF,TGCGCCAGCAGCATTAGCGGGGGAAAGGAGACCCAGTACTTC
-,TRBJ2-2,TRBD1,TRBV7-9,CASRSPGQGAGELFF,TGTGCCAGCAGAAGTCCTGGACAGGGGGCCGGGGAGCTGTTTTTT
-,TRBJ1-5,TRBD1,TRBV5-1,CASSPGGTGLNQPQHF,TGCGCCAGCAGCCCGGGGGGGACAGGGCTCAATCAGCCCCAGCATTTT
-,TRBJ1-6,TRBD1,TRBV12-5,CASGLVQTGALHFNSPLHF,TGTGCTAGTGGTTTGGTACAGACAGGGGCTCTCCATTTTAATTCGCCCCTCCACTTT
once,TRBJ2-3,-,TRBV5-4,CASSPEGARTDTQYF,TGTGCCAGCAGCCCCGAGGGTGCCCGCACAGATACGCAGTATTTT
-,TRBJ1-2,-,TRBV25-1,CASSEEGRAGYGYTF,TGTGCCAGCAGTGAAGAAGGCAGGGCTGGCTATGGCTACACCTTC
-,TRBJ2-7,TRBD1,TRBV19,CASSLRTGAYEQYF,TGTGCCAGTAGTTTAAGGACAGGGGCCTACGAGCAGTACTTC
-,TRBJ1-1,-,TRBV6-6,CASSWKVGSITEAFF,TGTGCCAGCAGTTGGAAGGTAGGGAGTATCACTGAAGCTTTCTTT
-,TRBJ2-7,TRBD1,TRBV5-4,CASSPGGDEQYF,TGTGCCAGCAGCCCAGGGGGCGACGAGCAGTACTTC
-,TRBJ1-1,-,TRBV30,CAWARVPLENTEAFF,TGTGCCTGGGCCAGGGTACCCCTCGAGAACACTGAAGCTTTCTTT
once,TRBJ2-2,TRBD2,TRBV7-9,CSSSPRLAGGLYTGELFF,TGTTCCAGCAGCCCAAGGCTAGCGGGGGGGCTGTACACCGGGGAGCTGTTTTTT
-,TRBJ1-5,TRBD1,TRBV19,CASSITGGSPQHF,TGTGCCAGTAGTATAACAGGGGGGTCGCCCCAGCATTTT
-,TRBJ1-6,-,TRBV7-2,CASSLVGGTSPLHF,TGTGCCAGCAGCTTAGTTGGAGGGACCTCACCCCTCCACTTT
-,TRBJ1-1,TRBD1,TRBV30,CAWSDRGGTEAFF,TGTGCCTGGAGCGACAGGGGGGGCACTGAAGCTTTCTTT
few,TRBJ2-2,TRBD1,TRBV5-6,CASSLRTGLFTGELFF,TGTGCCAGCAGCCTACGGACAGGGCTTTTCACCGGGGAGCTGTTTTTT
once,TRBJ2-1,-,TRBV2,CASMRVPYNEQFF,TGTGCCAGCATGAGGGTCCCCTACAATGAGCAGTTCTTC
-,TRBJ1-2,-,TRBV5-1,CASSRGMDGYTF,TGCGCCAGCAGCCGCGGAATGGATGGCTACACCTTC
-,TRBJ1-2,TRBD1,TRBV27,CASSPDREYGYTF,TGTGCCAGCAGTCCCGACAGGGAGTATGGCTACACCTTC
-,TRBJ2-1,-,TRBV30,CAWNPGTYNEQFF,TGTGCCTGGAACCCGGGGACCTACAATGAGCAGTTCTTC
-,TRBJ2-5,-,TRBV4-3,CASSQDTFDNQETQYF,TGCGCCAGCAGCCAAGATACTTTCGACAATCAAGAGACCCAGTACTTC
-,TRBJ2-7,TRBD1,TRBV9,CASSVGQGNSYEQYF,TGTGCCAGCAGCGTAGGACAGGGAAACTCCTACGAGCAGTACTTC
-,TRBJ2-3,-,TRBV21-1,CASSKAPGGRLAGGRSTDTQYF,TGTGCCAGCAGCAAAGCCCCCGGGGGCCGGCTAGCGGGGGGGCGGAGCACAGATACGCAGTATTTT
-,TRBJ2-7,TRBD1,TRBV7-9,CASSWTGGNSSYEQYF,TGTGCCAGCAGCTGGACAGGGGGGAATAGCTCCTACGAGCAGTACTTC
-,TRBJ1-2,-,TRBV14,CASSLQGRNGYTF,TGTGCCAGCAGCCTACAGGGCCGCAATGGCTACACCTTC
-,TRBJ1-6,TRBD1,TRBV5-4,CASSPGQGRAGWGSPLHF,TGTGCCAGCAGCCCCGGACAGGGGAGAGCCGGATGGGGATCACCCCTCCACTTT